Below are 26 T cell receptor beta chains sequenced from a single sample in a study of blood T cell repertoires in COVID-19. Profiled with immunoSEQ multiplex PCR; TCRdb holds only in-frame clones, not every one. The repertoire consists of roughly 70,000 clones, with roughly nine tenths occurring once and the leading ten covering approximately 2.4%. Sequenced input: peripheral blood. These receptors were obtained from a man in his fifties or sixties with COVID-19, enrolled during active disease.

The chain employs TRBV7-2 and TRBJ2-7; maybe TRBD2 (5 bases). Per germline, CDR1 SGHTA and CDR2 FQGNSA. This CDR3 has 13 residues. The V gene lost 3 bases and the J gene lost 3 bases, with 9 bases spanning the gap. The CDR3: CASSFVEGYEQYF. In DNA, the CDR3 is TGTGCCAGCAGCTTTGTCGAGGGCTACGAGCAGTACTTC.

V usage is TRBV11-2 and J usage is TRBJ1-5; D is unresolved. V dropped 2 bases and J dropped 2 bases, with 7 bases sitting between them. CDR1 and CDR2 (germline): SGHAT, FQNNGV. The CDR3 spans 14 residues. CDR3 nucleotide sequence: TGTGCCAGCAGCTTAACCGGGGGCAATCAGCCCCAGCATTTT. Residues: CASSLTGGNQPQHF.

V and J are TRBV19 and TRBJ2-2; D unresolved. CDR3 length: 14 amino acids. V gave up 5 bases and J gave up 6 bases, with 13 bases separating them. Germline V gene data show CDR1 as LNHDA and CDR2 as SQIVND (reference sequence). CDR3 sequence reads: CASSGTTSPGELFF. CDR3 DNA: TGTGCCAGTAGTGGCACGACATCCCCCGGGGAGCTGTTTTTT.

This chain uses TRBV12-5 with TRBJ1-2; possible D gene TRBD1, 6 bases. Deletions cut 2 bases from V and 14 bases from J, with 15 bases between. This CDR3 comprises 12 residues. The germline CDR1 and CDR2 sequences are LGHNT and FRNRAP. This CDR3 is CASGLITGTMTF. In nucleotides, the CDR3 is TGTGCTAGTGGTTTGATAACAGGGACTATGACCTTC. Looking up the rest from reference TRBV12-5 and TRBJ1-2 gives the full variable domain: DARVTQTPRHKVTEMGQEVTMRCQPILGHNTVFWYRQTMMQGLELLAYFRNRAPLDDSGMPKDRFSAEMPDATLATLKIQPSEPRDSAVYFCASGLITGTMTFGSGTRLTVV.

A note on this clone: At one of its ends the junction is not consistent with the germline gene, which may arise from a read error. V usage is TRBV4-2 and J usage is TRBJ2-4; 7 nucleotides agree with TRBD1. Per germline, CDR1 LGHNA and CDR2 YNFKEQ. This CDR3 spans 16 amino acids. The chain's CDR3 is CASSQRDGTAQNIQYF. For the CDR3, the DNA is TGTGCCAGCAGCCAACGGGACGGGACAGCCCAAAACATTCAGTACTTC.

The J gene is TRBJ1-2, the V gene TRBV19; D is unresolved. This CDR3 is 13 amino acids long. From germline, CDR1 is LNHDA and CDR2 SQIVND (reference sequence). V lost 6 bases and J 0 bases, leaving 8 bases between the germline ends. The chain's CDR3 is CASRPRANYGYTF. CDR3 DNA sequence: TGTGCCAGTAGGCCTAGAGCTAACTATGGCTACACCTTC.

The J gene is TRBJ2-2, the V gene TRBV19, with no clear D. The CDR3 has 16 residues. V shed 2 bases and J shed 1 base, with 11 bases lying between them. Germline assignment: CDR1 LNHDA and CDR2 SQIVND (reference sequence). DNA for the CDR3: TGTGCCAGTAGTATAAGGTTGGAGAAGAACACCGGGGAGCTGTTTTTT. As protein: CASSIRLEKNTGELFF.

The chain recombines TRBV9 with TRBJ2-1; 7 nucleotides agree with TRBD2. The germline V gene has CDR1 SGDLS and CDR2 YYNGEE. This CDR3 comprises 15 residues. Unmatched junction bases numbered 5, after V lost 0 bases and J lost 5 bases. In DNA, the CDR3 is TGTGCCAGCAGCGTAGGGGGAGGGCCCAACAATGAGCAGTTCTTC. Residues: CASSVGGGPNNEQFF.

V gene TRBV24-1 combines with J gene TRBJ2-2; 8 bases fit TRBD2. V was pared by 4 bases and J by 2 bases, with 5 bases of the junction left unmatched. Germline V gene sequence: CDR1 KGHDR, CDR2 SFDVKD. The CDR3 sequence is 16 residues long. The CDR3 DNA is TGTGCCACCAGTGAGGTACTAGCGGCAAACACCGGGGAGCTGTTTTTT. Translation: CATSEVLAANTGELFF.

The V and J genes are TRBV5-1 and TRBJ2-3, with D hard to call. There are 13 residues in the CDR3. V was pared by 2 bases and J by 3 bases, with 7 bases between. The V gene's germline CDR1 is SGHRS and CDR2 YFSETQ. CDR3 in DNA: TGCGCCAGCAGCTTCGCGGAAACAGATACGCAGTATTTT. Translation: CASSFAETDTQYF.

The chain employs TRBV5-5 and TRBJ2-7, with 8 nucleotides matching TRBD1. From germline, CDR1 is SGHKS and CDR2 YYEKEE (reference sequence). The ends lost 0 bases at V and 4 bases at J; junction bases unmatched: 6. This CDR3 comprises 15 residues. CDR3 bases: TGTGCCAGCAGCTTGGCGCAGGGGGCCTTTTACGAGCAGTACGTC. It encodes CASSLAQGAFYEQYV.

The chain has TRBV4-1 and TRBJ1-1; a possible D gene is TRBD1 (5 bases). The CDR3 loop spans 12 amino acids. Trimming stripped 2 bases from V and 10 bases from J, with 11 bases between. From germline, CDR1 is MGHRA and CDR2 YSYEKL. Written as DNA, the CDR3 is TGCGCCAGCAGCCAATACGCGGGGACAGCTTTCTTT. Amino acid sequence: CASSQYAGTAFF.

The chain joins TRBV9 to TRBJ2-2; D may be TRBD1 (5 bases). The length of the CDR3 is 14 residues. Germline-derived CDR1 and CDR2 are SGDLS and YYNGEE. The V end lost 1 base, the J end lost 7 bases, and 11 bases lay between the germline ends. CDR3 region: CASSVRQSIGELFF. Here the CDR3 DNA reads TGTGCCAGCAGCGTAAGACAGTCGATCGGGGAGCTGTTTTTT. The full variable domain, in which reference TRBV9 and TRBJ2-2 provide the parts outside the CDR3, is DSGVTQTPKHLITATGQRVTLRCSPRSGDLSVYWYQQSLDQGLQFLIQYYNGEERAKGNILERFSAQQFPDLHSELNLSSLELGDSALYFCASSVRQSIGELFFGEGSRLTVL.

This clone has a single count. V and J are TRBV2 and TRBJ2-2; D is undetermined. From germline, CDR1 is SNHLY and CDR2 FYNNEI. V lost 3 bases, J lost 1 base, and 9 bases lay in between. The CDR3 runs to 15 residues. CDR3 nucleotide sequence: TGTGCCAGCAGTGATTTACTCATGAACACCGGGGAGCTGTTTTTT. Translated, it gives CASSDLLMNTGELFF.

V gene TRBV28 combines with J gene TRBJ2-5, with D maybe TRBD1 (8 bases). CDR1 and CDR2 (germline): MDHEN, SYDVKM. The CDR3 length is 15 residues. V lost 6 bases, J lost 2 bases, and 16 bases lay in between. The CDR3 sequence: CASSKQGEGQETQYF. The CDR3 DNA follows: TGTGCCAGCAGCAAACAGGGGGAGGGTCAAGAGACCCAGTACTTC.

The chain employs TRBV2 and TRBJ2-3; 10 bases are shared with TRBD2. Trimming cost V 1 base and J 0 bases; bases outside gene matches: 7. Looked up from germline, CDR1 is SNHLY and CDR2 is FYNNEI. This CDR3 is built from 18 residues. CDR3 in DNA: TGTGCCAGCAGTGAAGACCTAGCGGGAGTTACTAGCACAGATACGCAGTATTTT. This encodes CASSEDLAGVTSTDTQYF.

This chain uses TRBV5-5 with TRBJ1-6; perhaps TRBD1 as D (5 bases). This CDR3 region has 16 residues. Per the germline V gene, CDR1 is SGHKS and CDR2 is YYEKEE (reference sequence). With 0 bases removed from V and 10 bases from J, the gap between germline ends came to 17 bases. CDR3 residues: CASSLGDPGVGSPLHF. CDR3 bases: TGTGCCAGCAGCTTGGGGGATCCGGGGGTGGGATCACCCCTCCACTTT.

The CDR3 DNA reads TGTGCCAGCAGCTCCGGAGGGCCAGGGGGGGAGACCCAGTACTTC. The encoded protein is CASSSGGPGGETQYF. This chain uses TRBV13 with TRBJ2-5; D perhaps matches TRBD1 (7 bases). V lost 4 bases, J lost 5 bases, and 17 bases lay in between. Germline V gene data show CDR1 as PRHDT and CDR2 as FYEKMQ (reference sequence). This CDR3 has 15 residues.

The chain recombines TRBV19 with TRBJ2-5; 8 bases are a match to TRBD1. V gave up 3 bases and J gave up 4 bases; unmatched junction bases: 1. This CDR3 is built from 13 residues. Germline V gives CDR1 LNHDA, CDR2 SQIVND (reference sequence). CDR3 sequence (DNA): TGTGCCAGTAGTATCACAGGGGGAGAGACCCAGTACTTC. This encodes CASSITGGETQYF.

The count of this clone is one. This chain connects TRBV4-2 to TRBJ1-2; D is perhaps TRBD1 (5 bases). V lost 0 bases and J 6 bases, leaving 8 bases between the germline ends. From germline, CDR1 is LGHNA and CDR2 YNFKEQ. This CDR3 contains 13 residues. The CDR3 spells CASSQEGADGYTF. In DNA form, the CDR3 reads TGTGCCAGCAGCCAAGAAGGGGCAGATGGCTACACCTTC.

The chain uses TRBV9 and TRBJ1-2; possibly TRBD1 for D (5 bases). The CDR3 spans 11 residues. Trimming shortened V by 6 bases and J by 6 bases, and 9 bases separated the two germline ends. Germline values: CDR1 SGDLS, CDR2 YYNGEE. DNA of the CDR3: TGTGCCAGCATAGGGGTAGATGGCTACACCTTC. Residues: CASIGVDGYTF.

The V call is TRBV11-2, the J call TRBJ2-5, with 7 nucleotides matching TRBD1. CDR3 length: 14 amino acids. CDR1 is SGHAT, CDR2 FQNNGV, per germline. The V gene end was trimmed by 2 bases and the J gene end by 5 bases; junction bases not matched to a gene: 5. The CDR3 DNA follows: TGTGCCAGCAGCTTACAGGGGGAATTGGAGACCCAGTACTTC. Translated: CASSLQGELETQYF.

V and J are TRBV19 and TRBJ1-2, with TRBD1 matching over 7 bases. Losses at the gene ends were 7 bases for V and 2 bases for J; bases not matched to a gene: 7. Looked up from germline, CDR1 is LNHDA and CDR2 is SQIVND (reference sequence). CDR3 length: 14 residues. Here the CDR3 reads CASTSRGPNYGYTF. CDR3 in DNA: TGTGCCAGTACCTCAAGGGGGCCCAACTATGGCTACACCTTC.

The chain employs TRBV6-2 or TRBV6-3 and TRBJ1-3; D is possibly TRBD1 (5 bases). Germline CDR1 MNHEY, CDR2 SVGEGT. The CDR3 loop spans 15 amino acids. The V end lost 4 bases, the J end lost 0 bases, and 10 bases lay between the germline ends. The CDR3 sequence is CASSSTVLSGNTIYF. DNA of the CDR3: TGTGCCAGCAGTTCGACAGTTCTCTCTGGAAACACCATATATTTT.

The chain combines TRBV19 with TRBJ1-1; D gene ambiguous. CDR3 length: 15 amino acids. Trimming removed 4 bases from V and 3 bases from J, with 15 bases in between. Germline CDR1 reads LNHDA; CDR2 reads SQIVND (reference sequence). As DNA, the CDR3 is TGTGCCAGTAGTAAGGAGGGCGGTATGGACACTGAAGCTTTCTTT. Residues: CASSKEGGMDTEAFF.

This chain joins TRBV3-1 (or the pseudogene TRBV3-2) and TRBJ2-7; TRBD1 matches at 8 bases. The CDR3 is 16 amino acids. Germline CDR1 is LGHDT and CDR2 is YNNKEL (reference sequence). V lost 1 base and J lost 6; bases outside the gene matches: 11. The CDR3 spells CASSQGRDRGGLEQYF. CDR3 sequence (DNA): TGTGCCAGCAGCCAAGGTAGAGACAGGGGTGGGCTCGAGCAGTACTTC.